Below, one T cell receptor (beta chain) is given with its context. The antigen remains undetermined. CDR1 is MNHEY, CDR2 SMNVEV, per germline (reference sequence). There are 16 residues in the CDR3. Germline trimming cut 3 bases from V and 4 bases from J; bases unmatched to any gene: 5. This specimen comes from a study of cytomegalovirus exposure and HLA in healthy donors. Study results and caveats: Upon later analysis, TCR association rates were observed to vary by HLA locus, being highest for DRB1 and lowest for HLA-C.

It was with 60 Vbeta and 13 Jbeta primers that the PCR ran. Some clones are missing from TCRdb's copy, which holds only in-frame ones; the method was immunoSEQ multiplex PCR. The top ten clones hold under 2% of a sample with some 180,000 clones, roughly 79% of them seen once. The clonotype originates from a man aged 25-40 years in good health and CMV-seronegative. Sequencing used PBMCs. V and J are TRBV27 and TRBJ2-1; 11 bases line up with TRBD2. CDR3 region: CASSFLLAGDYNEQFF. The CDR3 nucleotides are TGTGCCAGCAGTTTTTTACTAGCGGGAGATTACAATGAGCAGTTCTTC.